This TCR beta chain derives from a study of OX40 agonist ivuxolimab in advanced cancers. Using immunoSEQ multiplex PCR, the repertoire was profiled, and TCRdb retains in-frame clones only, with some absent. The sample shows more than 60,000 clones, under 95% of them seen only once. This TCR came from an adult with an advanced solid tumor such as melanoma, head and neck, liver or kidney cancer. The starting material was CD4+ or CD8+ T cells sorted from blood, obtained in a trial of the OX40 agonist ivuxolimab.

The CDR3 is CASSHITEQFF. In nucleotides, the CDR3 is TGTGCCAGCAGCCACATCACTGAGCAGTTCTTC. J is TRBJ2-1 and V is TRBV5-6; no clear D. Germline V CDR1 and CDR2: SGHDT, YYEEEE. The CDR3 is made up of 11 amino acids. V was shortened by 4 bases and J by 9 bases, with 8 bases between the two germline ends.